Below, 32 T cell receptor beta chains from the same sample are listed, as sequenced in a study of cytomegalovirus exposure and HLA in healthy donors. The primer mix had 60 Vbeta and 13 Jbeta primers. Sequenced by immunoSEQ multiplex PCR; TCRdb stores in-frame clones only, minus some. The sample includes 150,000 to 200,000 clones, approximately 70% of them seen just once. The specimen sequenced was PBMCs. These receptors originate from a man aged 35 to 55 in good health and CMV-seropositive.

In regard to this clone: The junction and the germline gene differ at one end; a read error may be behind it. Here the CDR3 DNA reads TGTGCCAGTAGTGCCACCAGTGGACAGGGGTCGAACTTC. This encodes CASSATSGQGSNF. The chain joins TRBV19 to TRBJ2-5, with 9 bases fitting TRBD1. Germline V gene sequence: CDR1 LNHDA, CDR2 SQIVND (reference sequence). CDR3 size: 13 residues.

This chain connects TRBV7-9 to TRBJ1-4, with 7 positions matching TRBD1. With 1 base clipped from V and 2 bases from J, the junction kept 1 base outside the gene matches. The CDR3 contains 15 residues. Germline lookup yields CDR1 SEHNR and CDR2 FQNEAQ (reference sequence). The CDR3 DNA reads as TGTGCCAGCAGCTTAGTGGGACAGACTAATGAAAAACTGTTTTTT. Residues: CASSLVGQTNEKLFF. The full variable domain, in which reference TRBV7-9 and TRBJ1-4 provide the parts outside the CDR3, is DTGVSQNPRHKITKRGQNVTFRCDPISEHNRLYWYRQTLGQGPEFLTYFQNEAQLEKSRLLSDRFSAERPKGSFSTLEIQRTEQGDSAMYLCASSLVGQTNEKLFFGSGTQLSVL.

The chain couples TRBV9 to TRBJ1-1; weak D call: TRBD1 (5 bases). The V gene's germline CDR1 is SGDLS and CDR2 YYNGEE. Trimming shortened V by 6 bases and J by 5 bases, and 20 bases separated the two germline ends. The length of the CDR3 is 15 residues. CDR3 sequence: CASTTGPGGGTEAFF. CDR3 DNA sequence: TGTGCCAGCACCACGGGTCCGGGCGGGGGAACTGAAGCTTTCTTT.

The gene calls are TRBV4-1 and TRBJ2-7; D possibly corresponds to TRBD1 (6 bases). The V end lost 5 bases, the J end lost 0 bases, and 11 bases lay between the germline ends. Germline CDR1 and CDR2: MGHRA and YSYEKL. This CDR3 contains 14 residues. CDR3 sequence: CASSKGDNSYEQYF. The CDR3 DNA reads TGCGCCAGCAGCAAAGGGGACAACTCCTACGAGCAGTACTTC.

The gene calls are TRBV4-3 and TRBJ1-1; no firm D call. The length of the CDR3 is 13 residues. Trimming removed 1 base at V and 2 bases at J, with 5 bases between. Looked up from germline, CDR1 is LGHNA and CDR2 is YSLEER. CDR3 in amino acids: CASSQGANTEAFF. The CDR3 nucleotides are TGCGCCAGCAGCCAAGGAGCTAACACTGAAGCTTTCTTT.

This clone was recorded once. The chain joins TRBV19 to TRBJ2-1, with D unresolved. Germline CDR1 is LNHDA and CDR2 is SQIVND (reference sequence). This CDR3 is 14 amino acids long. Trimming cost V 5 bases and J 1 base, with 9 bases left between them. The CDR3 loop reads CASSGRPSYNEQFF. The DNA of the CDR3 is TGTGCCAGTAGTGGCAGGCCATCCTACAATGAGCAGTTCTTC.

The chain carries TRBV12-5 and TRBJ2-7, with D perhaps TRBD2 (5 bases). This CDR3 has 13 residues. V lost 5 bases and J lost 2, with 10 bases in between. CDR1 and CDR2 (germline): LGHNT, FRNRAP. CDR3 in amino acids: CASGPGSPYEQYF. DNA of the CDR3: TGTGCTAGTGGTCCGGGATCCCCCTACGAGCAGTACTTC.

This sequence joins TRBV4-3 and TRBJ1-2; D ambiguous. Germline CDR1 is LGHNA and CDR2 is YSLEER. V lost 0 bases and J 0 bases, leaving 5 bases between the germline ends. This CDR3 spans 14 amino acids. The CDR3 sequence is CASSQDISNYGYTF. The CDR3 region has the DNA TGCGCCAGCAGCCAAGATATCTCTAACTATGGCTACACCTTC.

The V call is TRBV19, the J call TRBJ2-7; TRBD2 aligns across 11 bases. This CDR3 region has 15 residues. Per the germline V gene, CDR1 is LNHDA and CDR2 is SQIVND (reference sequence). Unmatched junction bases numbered 6, after V lost 3 bases and J lost 5 bases. CDR3 bases: TGTGCCAGTAGTATTTCTAGCGGGGGGATCGACGAGCAGTACTTC. Translation: CASSISSGGIDEQYF.

This sequence joins TRBV5-1 and TRBJ1-2, with D possibly matching TRBD1 (5 bases). Germline V lookup: CDR1 SGHRS, CDR2 YFSETQ. Trimming left V 2 bases short and J 8 bases short, with 16 bases between. The CDR3 totals 14 residues. DNA of the CDR3: TGCGCCAGCAGCTTTAGTGACGGGGGTGAGGGCTACACCTTC. It yields the protein CASSFSDGGEGYTF.

The table lists this clone with many counts. The V and J genes are TRBV30 and TRBJ1-5; D is undetermined. Between the trimmed V and J ends, which lost 3 bases and 4 bases, there was a span of 10 bases. Germline CDR1 and CDR2: GTSNPN and SVGIG (reference sequence). This CDR3 is built from 13 residues. The CDR3, as DNA: TGTGCCTGGAGGGCTAGTAGGAATCAGCCCCAGCATTTT. Translated, it gives CAWRASRNQPQHF.

The chain uses TRBV9 and TRBJ2-1, with D unclear. Germline CDR1 SGDLS, CDR2 YYNGEE. With 0 bases removed from V and 5 bases from J, the gap between germline ends came to 12 bases. The CDR3 consists of 15 residues. In nucleotides, the CDR3 is TGTGCCAGCAGCGTAGCTGGTTTTCGAGACAATGAGCAGTTCTTC. Protein product: CASSVAGFRDNEQFF.

This chain connects TRBV7-6 to TRBJ2-7, with D tentatively TRBD1 (6 bases). This CDR3 has 14 residues. Germline V lookup: CDR1 SGHVS, CDR2 FNYEAQ. The ends were cut back, 5 bases at V and 2 bases at J, with 13 bases in the middle. CDR3 amino acids: CASSRRRDTYEQYF. The CDR3 coding sequence is TGTGCCAGCAGCCGTCGAAGGGACACCTACGAGCAGTACTTC. The variable domain in full, with the rest retrieved from reference TRBV7-6 and TRBJ2-7, is GAGVSQSPRYKVTKRGQDVALRCDPISGHVSLYWYRQALGQGPEFLTYFNYEAQQDKSGLPNDRFSAERPEGSISTLTIQRTEQRDSAMYRCASSRRRDTYEQYFGPGTRLTVT.

This clone was seen more than once but under ten times. Distinct nucleotide sequences in the sample also encode this CDR3. The rearrangement uses TRBV4-3 and TRBJ2-7; weak D call: TRBD1 (5 bases). CDR1 is LGHNA, CDR2 YSLEER, per germline. This CDR3 region has 15 residues. V shed 0 bases and J shed 6 bases, with 15 bases lying between them. In nucleotides, the CDR3 is TGCGCCAGCAGCCAAGAGTCAGGGCGTTTCTCCGAGCAGTACTTC. Translated, it gives CASSQESGRFSEQYF.

The count of this clone is one. A junction boundary mismatches the germline segment, possibly from a read error. CDR3 nucleotides: TGTGCTAGCAGCCCAGGGCTGGGAAGCACAGATACGCAGTATTTT. The encoded protein is CASSPGLGSTDTQYF. The V call is TRBV7-7, the J call TRBJ2-3, with a weak D call TRBD1 (5 bases). This CDR3 is built from 15 residues. CDR1 and CDR2 (germline): SSHAT, FNYEAQ (reference sequence).

The chain links TRBV18 to TRBJ1-4, with a weak D call TRBD1 (6 bases). The germline V gene has CDR1 KGHSH and CDR2 LQKENI. Trimming took 0 bases from V and 2 from J, leaving 25 bases between them. The CDR3 sequence is 21 residues long. CDR3 sequence reads: CASSPPGRRVGGLKTNEKLFF. The CDR3 coding sequence is TGTGCCAGCTCACCACCGGGCCGCCGGGTCGGGGGGCTGAAGACTAATGAAAAACTGTTTTTT.

This clone was seen just once. The rearrangement uses TRBV5-6 and TRBJ1-2, with D possibly matching TRBD1 (5 bases). The germline V gene has CDR1 SGHDT and CDR2 YYEEEE. Trimming took 3 bases from V and 5 from J, leaving 8 bases between them. CDR3 length: 12 amino acids. This CDR3 is CASSYRQYGYTF. The CDR3 nucleotides are TGTGCCAGCAGCTATAGACAGTATGGCTACACCTTC.

The V call is TRBV2, the J call TRBJ1-5, with D maybe TRBD1 (6 bases). The CDR3 contains 12 residues. The germline V and J ends were trimmed by 4 bases and 6 bases, with 7 bases remaining between them. Germline V gene data show CDR1 as SNHLY and CDR2 as FYNNEI. The DNA of the CDR3 is TGTGCCAGCAGTGCAGGGGTTCAGCCCCAGCATTTT. It is translated as CASSAGVQPQHF.

The rearrangement uses TRBV4-3 and TRBJ1-4; 8 bases are a match to TRBD1. Trimming took 1 base from V and 3 from J; bases not matched to a gene: 1. Germline CDR1 reads LGHNA; CDR2 reads YSLEER. The CDR3 covers 15 residues. CDR3 bases: TGCGCCAGCAGCCAAGGACAGGGGTCTAATGAAAAACTGTTTTTT. This encodes CASSQGQGSNEKLFF.

This clone was counted only a few times. The chain combines TRBV7-8 with TRBJ1-1, with D possibly TRBD1 on 5 matching bases. CDR1 and CDR2 from the germline V gene are SGHVS and FQNEAQ. The CDR3 consists of 15 residues. V was pared by 3 bases and J by 0 bases, with 11 bases between. CDR3 in amino acids: CASSLEGPLNTEAFF. In nucleotides, the CDR3 is TGTGCCAGCAGCTTGGAGGGACCGCTGAACACTGAAGCTTTCTTT.

The J gene is TRBJ2-5, the V gene TRBV9; weak D call: TRBD2 (5 bases). The end of the DNA is better explained by TRBJ2-7, so the J call may be wrong. Germline V gene data show CDR1 as SGDLS and CDR2 as YYNGEE. The CDR3 sequence is 14 residues long. As DNA, the CDR3 is TGTGCCAGCAGCGTAGCTACGGCGGGCTACGAGCAGTACTTC. This codes for CASSVATAGYEQYF.

The chain is built from TRBV10-3 and TRBJ2-2; D perhaps matches TRBD2 (5 bases). Trimming stripped 2 bases from V and 6 bases from J, with 10 bases between. The CDR3 is 14 amino acids. Germline V gene data show CDR1 as ENHRY and CDR2 as SYGVKD. DNA for the CDR3: TGTGCCATCAGTGAGGAGGGTGGCTCCGGGGAGCTGTTTTTT. Encoded protein: CAISEEGGSGELFF.

This clone was seen only a few times. V gene TRBV2 combines with J gene TRBJ2-7; the match to TRBD1 covers 9 bases. Trimming took 7 bases from V and 7 from J; bases not matched to a gene: 8. CDR3 length: 13 amino acids. Germline V gene lookup returns CDR1 SNHLY and CDR2 FYNNEI. CDR3 in DNA: TGTGCCAGCAACCGGGACAGGGCACGGGAGCAGTACTTC. Translation gives CASNRDRAREQYF.

The gene calls are TRBV30 and TRBJ1-6; no definite D call. CDR3 length: 15 amino acids. Germline-derived CDR1 and CDR2 are GTSNPN and SVGIG (reference sequence). V dropped 1 base and J dropped 4 bases, with 11 bases sitting between them. CDR3 nucleotide sequence: TGTGCCTGGAGTGGGAGGCAGCGTTATAATTCACCCCTCCACTTT. As protein: CAWSGRQRYNSPLHF.

The V and J genes are TRBV16 and TRBJ1-2; a weak D match, TRBD1 (6 bases). The germline CDR1 and CDR2 sequences are KGHSY and FQNENV. The CDR3 has 18 amino acids. V was cut by 3 bases and J by 2 bases, with 22 bases left in between. CDR3 residues: CASSQKDSFRWENYGYTF. The CDR3 coding sequence is TGTGCCAGCAGCCAGAAGGACAGCTTCCGATGGGAAAACTATGGCTACACCTTC.

This rearrangement joins TRBV27 to TRBJ2-5; 10 nucleotides match TRBD2. Germline CDR1 is MNHEY and CDR2 is SMNVEV (reference sequence). The CDR3 spans 16 residues. The trim removed 5 bases at V and 3 bases at J, leaving 9 bases unmatched. The CDR3 protein is CASSGDSGGPEETQYF. CDR3 DNA sequence: TGTGCCAGCAGTGGGGATAGCGGGGGGCCGGAAGAGACCCAGTACTTC.

This sequence joins TRBV6-5 and TRBJ1-3, with D possibly TRBD1 on 5 matching bases. V was shortened by 4 bases and J by 0 bases, with 7 bases between the two germline ends. The length of the CDR3 is 14 residues. From germline, CDR1 is MNHEY and CDR2 SVGAGI. CDR3 DNA: TGTGCCAGCAGTTCGGGGGGCTCTGGAAACACCATATATTTT. Encoded protein: CASSSGGSGNTIYF.

The V and J genes are TRBV6-6 and TRBJ1-5; D is perhaps TRBD1 (6 bases). Trimming took 7 bases from V and 9 from J, leaving 13 bases between them. The CDR3 spans 12 residues. The V gene's germline CDR1 is MNHNY and CDR2 SVGAGI (reference sequence). The CDR3 reads CASTVGQRPQHF. The CDR3 bases are TGTGCCAGCACGGTTGGACAGCGGCCCCAGCATTTT.

This clone was seen more than once but under ten times. The chain combines TRBV2 with TRBJ1-1, with D uncertain. The ends were cut back, 5 bases at V and 6 bases at J, with 13 bases in the middle. The length of the CDR3 is 13 residues. Germline lookup yields CDR1 SNHLY and CDR2 FYNNEI. The CDR3 DNA sequence: TGTGCCAGCAGTACAGCCGAATTGGCTGAAGCTTTCTTT. Its translation: CASSTAELAEAFF.

The CDR3 here is CARPRGAALLGYTF. In nucleotides, the CDR3 is TGTGCCAGACCCCGGGGAGCGGCTTTATTGGGCTACACCTTC. The J gene is TRBJ1-2, the V gene TRBV2; D uncertain. CDR3 size: 14 residues. Deletions cut 9 bases from V and 8 bases from J, with 22 bases between. Germline CDR1 reads SNHLY; CDR2 reads FYNNEI.

The rearrangement uses TRBV10-3 and TRBJ1-1; a possible D gene is TRBD1 (5 bases). Germline CDR1 ENHRY, CDR2 SYGVKD. The CDR3 extends over 13 amino acids. V was shortened by 6 bases and J by 5 bases, with 13 bases between the two germline ends. CDR3 DNA: TGTGCCATCAGCGGAGCCCGGGGGACTGAAGCTTTCTTT. Protein product: CAISGARGTEAFF.

The rearrangement links TRBV29-1 to TRBJ1-2; 7 bases fit TRBD1. Trimming cost V 6 bases and J 4 bases; bases outside gene matches: 8. The V gene's germline CDR1 is SQVTM and CDR2 ANQGSEA. CDR3 length: 13 residues. The chain's CDR3 is CSVARQGLYGYTF. The CDR3 DNA reads as TGCAGCGTCGCCCGACAGGGTCTCTATGGCTACACCTTC.